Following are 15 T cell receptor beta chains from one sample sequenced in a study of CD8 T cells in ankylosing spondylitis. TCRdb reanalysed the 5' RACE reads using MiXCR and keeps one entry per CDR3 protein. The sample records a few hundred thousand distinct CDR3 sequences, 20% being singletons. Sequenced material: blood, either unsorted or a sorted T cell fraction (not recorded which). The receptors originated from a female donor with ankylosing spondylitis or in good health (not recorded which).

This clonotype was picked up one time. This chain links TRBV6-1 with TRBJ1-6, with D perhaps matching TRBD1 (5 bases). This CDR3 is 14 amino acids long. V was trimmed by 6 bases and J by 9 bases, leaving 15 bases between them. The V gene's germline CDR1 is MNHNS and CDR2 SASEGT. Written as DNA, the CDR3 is TGTGCCAGCAGCAGGCAGGGAAAGGGTTCACCCCTCCACTTT. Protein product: CASSRQGKGSPLHF.

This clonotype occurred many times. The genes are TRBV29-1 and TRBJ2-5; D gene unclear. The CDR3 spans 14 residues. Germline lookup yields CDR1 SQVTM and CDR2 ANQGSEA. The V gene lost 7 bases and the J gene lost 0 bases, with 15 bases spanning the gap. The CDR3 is CSGSHRTNQETQYF. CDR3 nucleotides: TGCAGCGGATCCCATCGGACGAACCAAGAGACCCAGTACTTC.

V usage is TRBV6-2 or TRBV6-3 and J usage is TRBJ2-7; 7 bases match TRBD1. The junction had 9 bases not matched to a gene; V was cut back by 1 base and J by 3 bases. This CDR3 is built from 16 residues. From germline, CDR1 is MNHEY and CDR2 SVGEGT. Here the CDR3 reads CASSYWGQRFHYEQYF. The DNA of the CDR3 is TGTGCCAGCAGTTACTGGGGACAGAGATTTCACTACGAGCAGTACTTC.

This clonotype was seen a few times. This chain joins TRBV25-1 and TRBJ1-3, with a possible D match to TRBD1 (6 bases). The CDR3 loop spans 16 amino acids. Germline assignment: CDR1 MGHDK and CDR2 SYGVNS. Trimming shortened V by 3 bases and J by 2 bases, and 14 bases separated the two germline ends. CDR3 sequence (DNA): TGTGCCAGCAGTGACGTCGGGACATGGGCTGGAAACACCATATATTTT. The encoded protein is CASSDVGTWAGNTIYF.

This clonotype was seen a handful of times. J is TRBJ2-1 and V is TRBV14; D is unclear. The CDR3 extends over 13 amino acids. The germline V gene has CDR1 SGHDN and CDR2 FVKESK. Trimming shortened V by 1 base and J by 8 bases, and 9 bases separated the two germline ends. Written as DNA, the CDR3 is TGTGCCAGCAGCCAAGCCTTATTGGATGAGCAGTTCTTC. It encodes CASSQALLDEQFF.

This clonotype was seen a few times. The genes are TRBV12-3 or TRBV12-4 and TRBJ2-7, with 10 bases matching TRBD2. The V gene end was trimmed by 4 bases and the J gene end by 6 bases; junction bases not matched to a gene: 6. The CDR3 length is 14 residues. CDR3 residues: CASSSLGLASEQYF. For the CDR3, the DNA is TGTGCCAGCAGTTCCTTGGGACTAGCGTCCGAGCAGTACTTC.

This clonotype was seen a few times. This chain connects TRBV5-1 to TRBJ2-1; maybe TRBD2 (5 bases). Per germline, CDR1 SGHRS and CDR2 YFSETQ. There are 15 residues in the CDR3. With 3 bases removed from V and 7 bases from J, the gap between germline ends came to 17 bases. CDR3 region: CASSYGGLARNEQFF. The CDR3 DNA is TGCGCCAGCAGCTACGGTGGCCTAGCAAGGAATGAGCAGTTCTTC.

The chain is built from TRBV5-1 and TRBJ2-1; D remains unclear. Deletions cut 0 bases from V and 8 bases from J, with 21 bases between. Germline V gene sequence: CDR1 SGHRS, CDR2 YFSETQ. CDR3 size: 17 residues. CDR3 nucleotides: TGCGCCAGCAGCTTGGAGTTTTCGGATCCTAGTATCGATGAGCAGTTCTTC. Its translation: CASSLEFSDPSIDEQFF.

The CDR3 DNA follows: TGTGCCAGCAGCGTAATGGAGACCCAGTACTTC. It specifies CASSVMETQYF. The chain uses TRBV7-2 and TRBJ2-5; no definite D call. Germline loops: CDR1 SGHTA, CDR2 FQGNSA. The CDR3 spans 11 residues. The germline V and J ends were trimmed by 5 bases and 5 bases, with 6 bases remaining between them.

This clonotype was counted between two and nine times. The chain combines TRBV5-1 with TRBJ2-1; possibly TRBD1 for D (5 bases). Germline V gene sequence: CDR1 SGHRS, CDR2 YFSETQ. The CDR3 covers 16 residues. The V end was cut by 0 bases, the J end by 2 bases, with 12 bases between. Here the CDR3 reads CASSLVGAPTYNEQFF. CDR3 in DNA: TGCGCCAGCAGCTTGGTTGGGGCCCCCACCTACAATGAGCAGTTCTTC.

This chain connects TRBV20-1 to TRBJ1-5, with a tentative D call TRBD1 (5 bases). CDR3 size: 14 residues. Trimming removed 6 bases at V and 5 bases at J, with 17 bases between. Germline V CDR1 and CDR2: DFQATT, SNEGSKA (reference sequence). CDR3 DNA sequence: TGCAGTGCCCGTCGGGGACGGATGGATCAGCCCCAGCATTTT. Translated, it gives CSARRGRMDQPQHF.

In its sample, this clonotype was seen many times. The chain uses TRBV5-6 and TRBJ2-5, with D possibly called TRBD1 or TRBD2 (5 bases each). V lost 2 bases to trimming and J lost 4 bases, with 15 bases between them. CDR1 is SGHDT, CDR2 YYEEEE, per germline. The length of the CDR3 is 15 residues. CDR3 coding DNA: TGTGCCAGCAGCTTTATTGGGACGGCCGGAGAGACCCAGTACTTC. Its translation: CASSFIGTAGETQYF.

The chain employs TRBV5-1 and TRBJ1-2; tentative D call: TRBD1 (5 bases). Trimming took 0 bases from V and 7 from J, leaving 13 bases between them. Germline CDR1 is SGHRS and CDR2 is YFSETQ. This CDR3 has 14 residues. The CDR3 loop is CASSLASREFGYTF. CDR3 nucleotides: TGCGCCAGCAGCTTGGCCAGCAGGGAATTTGGCTACACCTTC. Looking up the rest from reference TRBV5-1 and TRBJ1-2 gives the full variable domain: KAGVTQTPRYLIKTRGQQVTLSCSPISGHRSVSWYQQTPGQGLQFLFEYFSETQRNKGNFPGRFSGRQFSNSRSEMNVSTLELGDSALYLCASSLASREFGYTFGSGTRLTVV.

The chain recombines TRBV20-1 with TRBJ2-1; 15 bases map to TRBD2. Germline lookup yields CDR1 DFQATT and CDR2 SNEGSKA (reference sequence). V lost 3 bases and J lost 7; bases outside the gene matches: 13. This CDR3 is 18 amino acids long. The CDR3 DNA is TGCAGTGCTAGGGCACCGGGACTAGCGGGAGGATTCTTAAATGAGCAGTTCTTC. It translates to CSARAPGLAGGFLNEQFF.

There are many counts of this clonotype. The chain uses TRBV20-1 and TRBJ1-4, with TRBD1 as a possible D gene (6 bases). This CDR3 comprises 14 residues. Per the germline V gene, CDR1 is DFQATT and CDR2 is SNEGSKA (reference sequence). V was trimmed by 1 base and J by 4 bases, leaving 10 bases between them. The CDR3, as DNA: TGCAGTGCTAGAGGGGGGGCCTTTAATGAAAAACTGTTTTTT. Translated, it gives CSARGGAFNEKLFF.